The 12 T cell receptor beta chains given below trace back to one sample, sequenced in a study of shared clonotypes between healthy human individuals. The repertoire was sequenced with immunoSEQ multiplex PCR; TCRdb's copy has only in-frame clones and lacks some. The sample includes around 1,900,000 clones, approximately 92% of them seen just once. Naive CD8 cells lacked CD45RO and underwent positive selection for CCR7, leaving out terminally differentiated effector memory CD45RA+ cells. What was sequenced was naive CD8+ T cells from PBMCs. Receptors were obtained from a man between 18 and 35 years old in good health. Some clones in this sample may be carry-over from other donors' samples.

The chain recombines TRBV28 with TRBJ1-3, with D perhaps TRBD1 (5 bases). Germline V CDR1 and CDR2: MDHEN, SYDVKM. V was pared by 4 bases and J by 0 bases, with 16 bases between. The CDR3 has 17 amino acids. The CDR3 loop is CASSWARRGDSGNTIYF. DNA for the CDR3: TGTGCCAGCAGTTGGGCCCGGCGGGGGGACTCTGGAAACACCATATATTTT.

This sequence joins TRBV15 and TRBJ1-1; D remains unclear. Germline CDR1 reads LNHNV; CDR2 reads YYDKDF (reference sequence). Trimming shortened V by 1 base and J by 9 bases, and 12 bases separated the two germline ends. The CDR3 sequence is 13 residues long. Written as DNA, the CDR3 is TGTGCCACCAGCAGAGTGCGGGGAGACAAAGCTTTCTTT. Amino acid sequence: CATSRVRGDKAFF.

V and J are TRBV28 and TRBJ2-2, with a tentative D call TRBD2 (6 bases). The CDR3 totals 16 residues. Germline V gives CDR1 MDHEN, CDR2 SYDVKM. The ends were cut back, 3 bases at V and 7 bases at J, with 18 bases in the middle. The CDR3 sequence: CASSLVWGEENGELFF. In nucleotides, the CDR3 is TGTGCCAGCAGTTTGGTTTGGGGGGAGGAAAACGGGGAGCTGTTTTTT.

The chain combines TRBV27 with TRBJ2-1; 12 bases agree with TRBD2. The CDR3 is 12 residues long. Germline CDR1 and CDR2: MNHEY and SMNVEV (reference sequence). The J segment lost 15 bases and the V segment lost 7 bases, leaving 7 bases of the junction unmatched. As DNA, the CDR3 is TGTGCCAGCACCTCAGGACTAGCGGGAACGTTCTTC. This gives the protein CASTSGLAGTFF.

The CDR3 sequence: CASSPRGGSVDEQFF. In nucleotides, the CDR3 is TGTGCCAGCAGCCCACGGGGTGGAAGTGTCGATGAGCAGTTCTTC. This chain uses TRBV13 with TRBJ2-1; a possible D gene is TRBD2 (5 bases). CDR3 size: 15 residues. CDR1 PRHDT and CDR2 FYEKMQ come from the germline V gene (reference sequence). The germline V and J ends were trimmed by 5 bases and 8 bases, with 19 bases remaining between them.

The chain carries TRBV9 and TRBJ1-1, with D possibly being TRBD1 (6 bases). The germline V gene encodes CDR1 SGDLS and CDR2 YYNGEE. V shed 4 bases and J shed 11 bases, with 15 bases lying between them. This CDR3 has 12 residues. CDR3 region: CASSTGGPPAFF. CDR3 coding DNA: TGTGCCAGCAGCACTGGGGGCCCCCCGGCTTTCTTT.

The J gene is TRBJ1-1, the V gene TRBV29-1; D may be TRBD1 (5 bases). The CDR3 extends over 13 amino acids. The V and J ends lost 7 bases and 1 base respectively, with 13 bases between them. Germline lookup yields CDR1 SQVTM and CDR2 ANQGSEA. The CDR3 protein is CSARDGENTEAFF. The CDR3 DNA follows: TGCAGCGCCCGGGACGGGGAGAACACTGAAGCTTTCTTT.

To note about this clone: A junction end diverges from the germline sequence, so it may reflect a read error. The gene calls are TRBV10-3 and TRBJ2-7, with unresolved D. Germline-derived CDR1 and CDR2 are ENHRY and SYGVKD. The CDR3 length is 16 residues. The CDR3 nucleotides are TGTGCCAGCAGTTTATCAAGGGCTAAATCCTCCTACGAGCAGTACTTC. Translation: CASSLSRAKSSYEQYF.

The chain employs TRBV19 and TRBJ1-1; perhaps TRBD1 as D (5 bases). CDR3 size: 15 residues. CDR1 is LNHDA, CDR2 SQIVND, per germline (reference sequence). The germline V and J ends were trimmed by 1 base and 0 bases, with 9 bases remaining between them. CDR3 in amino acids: CASSIGAGMNTEAFF. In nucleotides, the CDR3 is TGTGCCAGTAGTATAGGGGCAGGGATGAACACTGAAGCTTTCTTT.

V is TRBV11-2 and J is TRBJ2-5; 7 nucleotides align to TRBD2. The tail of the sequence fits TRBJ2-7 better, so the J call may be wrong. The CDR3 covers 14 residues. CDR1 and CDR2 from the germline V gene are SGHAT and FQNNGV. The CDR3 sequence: CASSLVGRSYEQYF. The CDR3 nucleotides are TGTGCCAGCAGCTTAGTCGGGAGGTCCTACGAGCAGTACTTC.

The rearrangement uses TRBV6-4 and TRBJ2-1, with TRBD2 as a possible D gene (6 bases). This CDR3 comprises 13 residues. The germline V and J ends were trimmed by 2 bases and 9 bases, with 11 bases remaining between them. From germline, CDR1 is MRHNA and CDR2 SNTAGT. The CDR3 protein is CASSDPAGREQFF. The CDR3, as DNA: TGTGCCAGCAGTGACCCCGCGGGGCGTGAGCAGTTCTTC.

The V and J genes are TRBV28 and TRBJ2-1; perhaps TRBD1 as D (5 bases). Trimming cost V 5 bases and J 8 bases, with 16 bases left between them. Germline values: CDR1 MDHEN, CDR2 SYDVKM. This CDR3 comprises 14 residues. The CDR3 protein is CASSMLAGRHEQFF. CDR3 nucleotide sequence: TGTGCCAGCAGTATGCTGGCAGGGCGGCATGAGCAGTTCTTC. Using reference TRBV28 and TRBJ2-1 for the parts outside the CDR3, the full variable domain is DVKVTQSSRYLVKRTGEKVFLECVQDMDHENMFWYRQDPGLGLRLIYFSYDVKMKEKGDIPEGYSVSREKKERFSLILESASTNQTSMYLCASSMLAGRHEQFFGPGTRLTVL.